A single T cell receptor beta chain is shown here with its context. The antigen remains unidentified. Germline lookup yields CDR1 GTSNPN and CDR2 SVGIG (reference sequence). This CDR3 region has 18 residues. Trimming took off 2 bases at V and 0 bases at J, with 20 bases between the two ends. CD4+ T cells from unexposed donors were obtained before the COVID-19 pandemic (2011-2018). Isolation of CD4+ T cells took place after roughly nine days in culture. Unexposed-donor CD4+ T cells were probed with SARS-CoV-2 S/N and four cold-coronavirus spikes, cells permitting. This sample is drawn from a study of CD4 T cells in relation to SARS-CoV-2 and coronaviruses. In the study overall: The negative reference was HIV-1 Nef peptide pool or peptide-free culture.

The repertoire was sequenced with immunoSEQ multiplex PCR; TCRdb's copy has only in-frame clones and lacks some. The sample lists approximately 22,000 clones, 70% to 85% occurring once. The V gene is TRBV30, the J gene TRBJ2-4; D possibly corresponds to TRBD1 (6 bases). What was sequenced was CD4+ T cells from PBMCs, cultured in vitro. The TCR comes from a human donor in good health. Here the CDR3 DNA reads TGTGCCTGGAGTCCCGTAACTACAGGGCACGCAGCCAAAAACATTCAGTACTTC. Its translation: CAWSPVTTGHAAKNIQYF.